These 5 T cell receptor beta chains came from one sample sequenced in a study of cytomegalovirus exposure and HLA in healthy donors. PCR used 60 Vbeta primers and 13 Jbeta primers. TCRdb keeps only in-frame clones here, not all; method: immunoSEQ multiplex PCR. This table holds some 150,000 clones, around 80% found once. Sequenced sample: PBMCs. The receptors here all came from a woman aged 18-29 years in good health and CMV-seronegative.

The sample holds many counts of this clone. This sequence joins TRBV28 and TRBJ2-3; D might be TRBD2 (5 bases). V was pared by 6 bases and J by 5 bases, with 15 bases between. Looked up from germline, CDR1 is MDHEN and CDR2 is SYDVKM. This CDR3 region has 14 residues. CDR3 sequence: CASSRREGRDTQYF. In nucleotides, the CDR3 is TGTGCCAGCAGCCGCCGCGAGGGCAGAGATACGCAGTATTTT.

This clone was seen once. This chain uses TRBV10-2 with TRBJ2-7; D is unclear. V was pared by 0 bases and J by 6 bases, with 3 bases between. The CDR3 contains 11 residues. The germline V gene has CDR1 WSHSY and CDR2 SAAADI. For the CDR3, the DNA is TGCGCCAGCAGTGAGTCTAGCGAGCAGTACTTC. The encoded protein is CASSESSEQYF.

The V and J genes are TRBV6-5 and TRBJ2-7; a possible D gene is TRBD2 (5 bases). CDR1 MNHEY and CDR2 SVGAGI come from the germline V gene. The CDR3 spans 15 residues. Between the trimmed V and J ends, which lost 6 bases and 5 bases, there was a span of 20 bases. The CDR3 loop reads CASSPPGRNTHEQYF. CDR3 sequence (DNA): TGTGCCAGCAGCCCCCCGGGAAGGAATACCCACGAGCAGTACTTC.

The chain has TRBV18 and TRBJ1-4, with 7 positions matching TRBD1. This CDR3 spans 14 amino acids. Unmatched junction bases numbered 6, after V lost 3 bases and J lost 8 bases. Germline V gene sequence: CDR1 KGHSH, CDR2 LQKENI. The CDR3 loop reads CASSPAGTVEKLFF. For the CDR3, the DNA is TGTGCCAGCTCACCGGCGGGGACAGTCGAAAAACTGTTTTTT.

The rearrangement links TRBV19 to TRBJ1-5, with D perhaps TRBD1 (5 bases). This CDR3 has 17 residues. Germline values: CDR1 LNHDA, CDR2 SQIVND (reference sequence). Trimming left V 6 bases short and J 0 bases short, with 18 bases between. The CDR3, as DNA: TGTGCCAGTAGATGGGTGGGGCCGCCGTATAGCAATCAGCCCCAGCATTTT. Protein product: CASRWVGPPYSNQPQHF. The variable domain in full, completed from reference TRBV19 and TRBJ1-5, reads DGGITQSPKYLFRKEGQNVTLSCEQNLNHDAMYWYRQDPGQGLRLIYYSQIVNDFQKGDIAEGYSVSREKKESFPLTVTSAQKNPTAFYLCASRWVGPPYSNQPQHFGDGTRLSIL.